This TCR beta chain was captured in a study of blood T cell repertoires in COVID-19. Study information: T cells, B-cell-depleted T cells, or PBMCs provided the cDNA or gDNA that served as material.

Per the original data handling: Nucleated cell number was recorded as an estimate derived from reference gene primer amplification. The table came from immunoSEQ multiplex PCR; TCRdb's copy has only in-frame clones and leaves some out. D and trimming were read from the DNA, whereas the V and J calls and clone size are those reported in that table. The sample consists of about 200,000 clones, approximately 82% of them appearing once. This CDR3 is built from 13 residues. This clone showed up just once. This chain links TRBV21-1 with TRBJ2-7; the table's D gene call, TRBD2, was not cross checked with the DNA. TRBV21-1 is a known pseudogene. Sequenced input: peripheral blood. The sequence was obtained from a human donor in a cohort sampled during active COVID-19. DNA of the CDR3: TGTGCCAGCAGCACCGGACTAGCGGACGAGCAGTACTTC. This translates into CASSTGLADEQYF.